This TCR beta chain was recorded in a study of T-cell memory formation after mild COVID-19. Study information: TCR clusters were mostly donor specific.

It was 5'RACE with constant-segment primers that produced the TCR alpha and TCR beta cDNA libraries, which carried sample barcodes and UMIs. TCRdb redid the calling of the 5' RACE reads with MiXCR, one entry per CDR3 protein. The table lists about 350,000 distinct CDR3 sequences, around 28% of them singletons, with roughly 14% in the top ten. Study findings and constraints: Whereas later expanders leaned CD4+, clones contracting day 15 to 85 showed a balanced CD4/CD8 makeup. Contracting CD8+ clones were enriched in EMRA, CD4+ mainly in CM and EM.

To note about this clonotype: Its specificity is not known.

The CDR3 length is 17 residues. Germline values: CDR1 MRHNA, CDR2 SNTAGT. The V gene end was trimmed by 4 bases and the J gene end by 8 bases; junction bases not matched to a gene: 16. The chain employs TRBV6-4 and TRBJ2-1, with TRBD2 matching over 8 bases. This clonotype was sampled from an adult woman who had mild COVID-19 (a few samples of this study predate the infection). Cell type and time point are not known. The sequencing input was PBMCs or a T cell subset sorted from them (not recorded which). CDR3 loop: CASSGLAGVRSGHEQFF. The CDR3 bases are TGTGCCAGCAGTGGGCTAGCGGGTGTCCGGTCGGGGCATGAGCAGTTCTTC.